This TCR beta chain was retrieved from a study of stem cell transplantation in POMP-related autoinflammatory disease. The study, taken as a whole, reports: Unique TRB V-J gene pairings were limited in number in patients with PRAID. Across all analyzed T-cell subsets, patients with PRAID tended toward reduced diversity and increased clonality.

This clone was seen a single time. Its antigen remains unknown. Produced via immunoSEQ multiplex PCR; TCRdb's table is partial and in-frame only. The data contain over a thousand clones, roughly three quarters of them seen just once; the ten biggest clones take up 27%. The length of the CDR3 is 15 residues. V lost 5 bases and J lost 1, with 11 bases in between. CDR1 and CDR2 (germline): SGHTA, FQGNSA. The sequenced material came from Tregs from PBMCs. The chain couples TRBV7-2 to TRBJ1-4; D is unclear. The sequence derives from a human donor in good health. Here the CDR3 reads CASSPGRRTNEKLFF. The CDR3 DNA reads as TGTGCCAGCAGCCCGGGTAGGCGAACTAATGAAAAACTGTTTTTT. Based on the CDR3 plus reference TRBV7-2 and TRBJ1-4, the full variable domain is GAGVSQSPSNKVTEKGKDVELRCDPISGHTALYWYRQSLGQGLEFLIYFQGNSAPDKSGLPSDRFSAERTGGSVSTLTIQRTQQEDSAVYLCASSPGRRTNEKLFFGSGTQLSVL.